Shown below are 4 T cell receptor beta chains from a single sample sequenced in a study of T cells in Graves' hyperthyroidism and ophthalmopathy. Using RNA transcripts as the source, TCR beta CDR3 regions were amplified. Carried out on the TCR CDR3, a first-round RT-PCR used the HTBI primer set. MiXCR was run by TCRdb on the multiplex PCR reads, yielding one entry per CDR3 protein. In the table there are around 500,000 distinct CDR3 sequences, 14% of which are singletons. Sequenced sample: blood. The receptors derive from a young woman with Graves' hyperthyroidism.

The chain uses TRBV7-2 and TRBJ2-5; D possibly corresponds to TRBD2 (5 bases). Germline assignment: CDR1 SGHTA and CDR2 FQGNSA. The CDR3 totals 15 residues. V was shortened by 2 bases and J by 0 bases, with 10 bases between the two germline ends. For the CDR3, the DNA is TGTGCCAGCAGCTTACTAGCAAAATACCAAGAGACCCAGTACTTC. It translates to CASSLLAKYQETQYF.

This clonotype was observed many times. The chain couples TRBV7-2 to TRBJ1-1; the D gene is possibly TRBD1 (5 bases). The germline V gene encodes CDR1 SGHTA and CDR2 FQGNSA. Trimming removed 0 bases from V and 5 bases from J, with 13 bases in between. The CDR3 is 15 residues long. CDR3 sequence: CASSLAGGRRTEAFF. The DNA of the CDR3 is TGTGCCAGCAGCTTAGCGGGGGGTAGGCGGACTGAAGCTTTCTTT.

This clonotype has at least ten counts. The genes are TRBV6-1 and TRBJ1-2; D might be TRBD1 (5 bases). V was cut by 10 bases and J by 8 bases, with 20 bases left in between. Germline CDR1 and CDR2: MNHNS and SASEGT. This CDR3 contains 13 residues. In DNA, the CDR3 is TGTGCCACCGAGACTCAGGGACTAGGCGGCTACACCTTC. Its protein is CATETQGLGGYTF.

V and J are TRBV28 and TRBJ2-3; TRBD2 agrees at 7 bases. Per germline, CDR1 MDHEN and CDR2 SYDVKM. CDR3 size: 15 residues. The junction had 9 bases not matched to a gene; V was cut back by 3 bases and J by 6 bases. CDR3 region: CASSFRAGVSDTQYF. CDR3 DNA sequence: TGTGCCAGCAGTTTCAGGGCGGGAGTATCGGATACGCAGTATTTT.